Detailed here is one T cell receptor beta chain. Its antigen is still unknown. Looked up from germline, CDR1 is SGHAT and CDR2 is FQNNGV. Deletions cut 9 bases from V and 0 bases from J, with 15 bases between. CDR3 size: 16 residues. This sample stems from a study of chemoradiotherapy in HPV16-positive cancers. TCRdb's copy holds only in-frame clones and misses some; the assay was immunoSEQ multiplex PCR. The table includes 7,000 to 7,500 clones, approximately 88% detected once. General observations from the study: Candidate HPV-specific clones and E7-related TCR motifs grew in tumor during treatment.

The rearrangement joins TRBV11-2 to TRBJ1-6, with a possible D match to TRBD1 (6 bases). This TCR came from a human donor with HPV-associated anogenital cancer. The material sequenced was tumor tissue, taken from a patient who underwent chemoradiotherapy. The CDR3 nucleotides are TGTGCCAGTTTCAGGGGAACTAGCTCCTATAATTCACCCCTCCACTTT. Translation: CASFRGTSSYNSPLHF.